This TCR beta chain was recovered during a study of beta chain features in type 1 diabetes. V gave up 2 bases and J gave up 3 bases, with 16 bases separating them. Germline lookup yields CDR1 MGHDK and CDR2 SYGVNS. The CDR3 runs to 16 residues. Expressed TCRB transcripts were sequenced, since all the RNA that had been isolated was reverse transcribed. Repertoires were generated with immunoSEQ multiplex PCR, while TCRdb's copy carries only in-frame clones and drops some. This repertoire shows some 300,000 clones, under 8.5% found once; its top ten account for more than 0.8%. This clone was observed a few times.

This sequence originates from a woman aged 18-29 years in good health. Sequenced input: central memory CD4+ T cells from blood. The gene calls are TRBV25-1 and TRBJ1-1; perhaps TRBD1 as D (5 bases). The CDR3 loop reads CASSEGGLESDTEAFF. DNA for the CDR3: TGTGCCAGCAGTGAAGGGGGGTTGGAGTCGGACACTGAAGCTTTCTTT.